A single T cell receptor beta chain is shown here with its context. This sample stems from a study of blood T cell repertoires in COVID-19. Background on the study: The United States, Italy and Spain supplied acute and convalescent COVID-19 samples.

Clinical histories supplied by participants themselves formed the basis of cohort assignment. During the 2 weeks before they entered the study, exposed participants had met someone with a PCR-confirmed or clinician-diagnosed COVID-19 case. Germline CDR1 SGHTA, CDR2 FQGTGA. This CDR3 is 16 amino acids long. J was trimmed by 2 bases and V by 5 bases; bases with no gene match: 8. How the authors handled the data: Nucleated cell number was recorded as an estimate derived from reference gene primer amplification. The protocol was immunoSEQ multiplex PCR, while the TCRdb copy is restricted to in-frame clones and leaves out a portion. The V and J calls and clone size come from that table; D and trimming were worked out from the DNA. The sample consists of roughly 260,000 clones, roughly four fifths of them appearing once.

The chain links TRBV7-3 to TRBJ2-3; TRBD2 aligns across 9 bases. The receptor comes from a woman aged 40 to 50 who had been exposed to COVID-19. Sequences were obtained from PBMCs or T cells enriched from blood (not recorded which). CDR3 coding DNA: TGTGCCAGCAGCAAAACTAGCGGGTGGAACACAGATACGCAGTATTTT. It encodes CASSKTSGWNTDTQYF.